This T cell receptor beta chain was captured in a study of blood T cell repertoires in COVID-19. Whole-study context: The United States, Italy and Spain were the sources of the acute and convalescent COVID-19 samples. Sources were T cells, B-cell-depleted T cells, or PBMCs; the material itself was cDNA or gDNA.

This CDR3 region has 16 residues. Germline assignment: CDR1 SEHNR and CDR2 FQNEAQ (reference sequence). The trim removed 5 bases at V and 0 bases at J, leaving 8 bases unmatched. Authors' analysis steps: From reference gene primer amplification, estimates of nucleated cell counts were derived. Method: immunoSEQ multiplex PCR; TCRdb's copy keeps in-frame clones and lacks some. The DNA was the basis for D and trimming; V, J and clone size are from that table. The sample holds about 20,000 clones, approximately 86% seen once. The gene calls are TRBV7-9 and TRBJ2-7; the match to TRBD1 covers 9 bases. Material: peripheral blood. The TCR was taken from a human donor in a cohort sampled during active COVID-19. CDR3 region: CASSALGQGRSYEQYF. CDR3 sequence (DNA): TGTGCCAGCAGCGCTTTGGGACAGGGCCGCTCCTACGAGCAGTACTTC.